This T cell receptor beta chain was sequenced for a study of tumor-infiltrating lymphocytes in primary liver carcinoma. Study-level points and caveats: Relative to blood, tumors carried a significantly larger fraction of the repertoire in their top 250 clones (p = 0.039). Researchers found tumor-adjacent and tumor-blood pairs overlapped less than tumor region pairs. All five tumor regions shared only about 8-25% of top clones.

This clonotype appeared many times. Antigen: not known. The V gene's germline CDR1 is LGHNA and CDR2 YNFKEQ. This CDR3 region has 15 residues. Trimming cost V 0 bases and J 7 bases; bases outside gene matches: 6. cDNA specific to TCR beta was made from approximately 0.55 ug of total RNA, with a constant-region primer employed for priming. Libraries covering TCR beta were generated through three nested multiplex PCR rounds (using a slightly modified ARM-PCR). Forward primers for TRBV1-TRBV30 and a C-beta reverse primer served the first two PCR rounds, at around 9 cycles each. Via MiXCR, TCRdb re-called the multiplex PCR reads, giving one row per CDR3 protein. The sample has 40,000 to 55,000 distinct CDR3 sequences, less than 85% seen once. Unsorted bulk tissue, about 19-30 mg of it, served as the source for co-extraction of RNA and DNA. Patients showed chronic HBV infection and an absence of prior treatment.

The V gene is TRBV4-2, the J gene TRBJ2-1, with 7 bases identical to TRBD2. The sample was liver tumor tissue from sampling region 5. Sample subset: tumor region T5, tumor centre. The source of this sequence is a man between 40 and 49 years old with primary liver carcinoma and hepatitis B virus infection. CDR3 region: CASSQDPELANEQFF. The CDR3 nucleotides are TGTGCCAGCAGCCAAGATCCAGAACTAGCGAATGAGCAGTTCTTC.